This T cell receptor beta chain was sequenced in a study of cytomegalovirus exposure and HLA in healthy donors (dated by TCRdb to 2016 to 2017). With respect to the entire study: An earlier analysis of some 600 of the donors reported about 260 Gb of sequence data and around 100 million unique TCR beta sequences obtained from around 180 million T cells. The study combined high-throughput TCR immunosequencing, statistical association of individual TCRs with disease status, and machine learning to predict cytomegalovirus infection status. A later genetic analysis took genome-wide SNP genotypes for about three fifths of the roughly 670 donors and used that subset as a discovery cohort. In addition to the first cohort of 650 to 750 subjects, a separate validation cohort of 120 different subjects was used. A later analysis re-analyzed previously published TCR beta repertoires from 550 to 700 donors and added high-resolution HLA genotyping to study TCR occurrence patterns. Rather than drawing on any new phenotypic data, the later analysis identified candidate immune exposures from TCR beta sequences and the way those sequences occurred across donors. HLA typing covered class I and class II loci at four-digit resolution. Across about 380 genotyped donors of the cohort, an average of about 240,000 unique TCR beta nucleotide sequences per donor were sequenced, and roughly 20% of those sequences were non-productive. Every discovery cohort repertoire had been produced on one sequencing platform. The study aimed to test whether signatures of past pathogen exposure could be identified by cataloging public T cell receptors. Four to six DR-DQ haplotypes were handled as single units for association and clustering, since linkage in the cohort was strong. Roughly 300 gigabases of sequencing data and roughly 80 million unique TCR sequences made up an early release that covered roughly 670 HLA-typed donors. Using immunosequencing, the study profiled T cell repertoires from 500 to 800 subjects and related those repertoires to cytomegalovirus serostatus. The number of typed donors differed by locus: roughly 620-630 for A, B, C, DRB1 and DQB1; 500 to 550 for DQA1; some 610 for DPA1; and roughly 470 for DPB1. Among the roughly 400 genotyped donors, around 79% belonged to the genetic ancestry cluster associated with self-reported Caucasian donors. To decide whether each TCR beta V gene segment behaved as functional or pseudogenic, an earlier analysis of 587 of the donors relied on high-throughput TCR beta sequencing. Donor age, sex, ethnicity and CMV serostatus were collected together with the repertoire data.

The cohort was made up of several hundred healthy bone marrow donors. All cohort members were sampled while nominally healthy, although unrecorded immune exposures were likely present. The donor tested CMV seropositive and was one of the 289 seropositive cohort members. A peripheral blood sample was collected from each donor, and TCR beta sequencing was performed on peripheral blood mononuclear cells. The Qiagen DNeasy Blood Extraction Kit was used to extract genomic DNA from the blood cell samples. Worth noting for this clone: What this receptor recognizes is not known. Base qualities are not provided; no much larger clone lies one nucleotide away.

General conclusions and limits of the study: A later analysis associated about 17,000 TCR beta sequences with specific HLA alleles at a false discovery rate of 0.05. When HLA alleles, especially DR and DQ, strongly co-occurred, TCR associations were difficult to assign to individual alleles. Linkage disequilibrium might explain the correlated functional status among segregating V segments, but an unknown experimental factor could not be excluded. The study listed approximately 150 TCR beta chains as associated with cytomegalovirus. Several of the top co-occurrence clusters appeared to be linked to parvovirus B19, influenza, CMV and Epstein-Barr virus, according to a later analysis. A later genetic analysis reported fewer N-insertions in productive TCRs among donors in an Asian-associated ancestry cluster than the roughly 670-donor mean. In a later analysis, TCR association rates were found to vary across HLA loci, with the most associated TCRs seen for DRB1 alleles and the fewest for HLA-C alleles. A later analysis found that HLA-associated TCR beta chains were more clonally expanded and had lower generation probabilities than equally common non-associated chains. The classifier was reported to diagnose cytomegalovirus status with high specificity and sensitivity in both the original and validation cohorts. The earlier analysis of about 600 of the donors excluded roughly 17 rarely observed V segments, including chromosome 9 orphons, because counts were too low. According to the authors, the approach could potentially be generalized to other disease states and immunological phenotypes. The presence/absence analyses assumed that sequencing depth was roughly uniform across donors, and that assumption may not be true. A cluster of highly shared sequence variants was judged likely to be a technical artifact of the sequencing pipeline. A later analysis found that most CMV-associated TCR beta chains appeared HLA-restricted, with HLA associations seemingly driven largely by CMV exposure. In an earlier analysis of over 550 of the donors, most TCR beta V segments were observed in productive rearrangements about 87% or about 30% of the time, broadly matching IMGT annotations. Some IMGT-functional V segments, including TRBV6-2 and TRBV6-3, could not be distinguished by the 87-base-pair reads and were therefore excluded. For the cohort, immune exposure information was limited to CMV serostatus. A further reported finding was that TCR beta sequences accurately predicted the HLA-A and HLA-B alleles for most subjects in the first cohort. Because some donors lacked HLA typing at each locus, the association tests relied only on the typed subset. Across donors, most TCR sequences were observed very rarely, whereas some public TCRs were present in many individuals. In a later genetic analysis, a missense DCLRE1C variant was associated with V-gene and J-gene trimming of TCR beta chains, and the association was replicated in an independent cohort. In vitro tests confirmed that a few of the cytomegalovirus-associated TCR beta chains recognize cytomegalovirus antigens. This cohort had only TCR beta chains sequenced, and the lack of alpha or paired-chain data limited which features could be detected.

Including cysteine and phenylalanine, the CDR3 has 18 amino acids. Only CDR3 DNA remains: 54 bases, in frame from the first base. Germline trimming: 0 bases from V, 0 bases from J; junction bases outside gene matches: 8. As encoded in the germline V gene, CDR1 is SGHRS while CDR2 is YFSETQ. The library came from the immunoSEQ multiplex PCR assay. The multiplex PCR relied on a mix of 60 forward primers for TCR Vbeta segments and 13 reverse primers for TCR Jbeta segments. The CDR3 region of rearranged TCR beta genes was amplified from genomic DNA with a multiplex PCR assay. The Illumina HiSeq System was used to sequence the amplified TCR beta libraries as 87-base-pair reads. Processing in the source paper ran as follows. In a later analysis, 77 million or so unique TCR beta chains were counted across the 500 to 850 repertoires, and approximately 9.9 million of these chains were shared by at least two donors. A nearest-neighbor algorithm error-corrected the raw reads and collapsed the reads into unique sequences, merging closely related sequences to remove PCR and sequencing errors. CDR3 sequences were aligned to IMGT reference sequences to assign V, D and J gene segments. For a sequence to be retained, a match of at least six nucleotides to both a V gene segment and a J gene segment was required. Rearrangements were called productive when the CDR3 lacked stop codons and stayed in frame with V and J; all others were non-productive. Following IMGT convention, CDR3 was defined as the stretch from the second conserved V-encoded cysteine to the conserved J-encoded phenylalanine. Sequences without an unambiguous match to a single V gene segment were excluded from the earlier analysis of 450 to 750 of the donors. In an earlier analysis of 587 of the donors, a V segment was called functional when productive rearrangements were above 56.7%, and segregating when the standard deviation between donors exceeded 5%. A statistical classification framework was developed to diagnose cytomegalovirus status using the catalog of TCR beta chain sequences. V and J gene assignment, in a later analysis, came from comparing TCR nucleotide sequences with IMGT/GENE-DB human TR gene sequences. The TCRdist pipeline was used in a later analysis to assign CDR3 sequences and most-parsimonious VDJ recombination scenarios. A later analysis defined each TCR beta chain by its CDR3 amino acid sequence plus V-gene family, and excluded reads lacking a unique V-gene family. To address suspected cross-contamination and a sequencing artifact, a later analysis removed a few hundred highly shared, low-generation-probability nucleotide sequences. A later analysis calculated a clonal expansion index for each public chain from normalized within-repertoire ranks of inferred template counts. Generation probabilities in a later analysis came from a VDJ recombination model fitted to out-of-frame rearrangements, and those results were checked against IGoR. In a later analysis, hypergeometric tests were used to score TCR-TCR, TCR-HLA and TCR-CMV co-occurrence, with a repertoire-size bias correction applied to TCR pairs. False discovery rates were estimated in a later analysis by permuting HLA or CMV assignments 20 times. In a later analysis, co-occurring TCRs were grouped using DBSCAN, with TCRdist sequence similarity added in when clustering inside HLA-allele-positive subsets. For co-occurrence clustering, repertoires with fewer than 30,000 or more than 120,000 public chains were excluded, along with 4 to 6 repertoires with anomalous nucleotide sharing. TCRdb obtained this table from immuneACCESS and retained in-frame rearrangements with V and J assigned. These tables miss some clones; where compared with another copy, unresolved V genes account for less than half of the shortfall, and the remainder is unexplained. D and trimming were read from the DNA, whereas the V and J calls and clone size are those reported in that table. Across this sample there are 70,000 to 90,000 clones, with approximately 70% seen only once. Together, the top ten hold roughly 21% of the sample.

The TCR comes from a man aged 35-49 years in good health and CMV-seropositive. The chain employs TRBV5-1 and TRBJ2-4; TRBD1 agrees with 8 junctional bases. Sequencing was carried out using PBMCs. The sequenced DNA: TGCGCCAGCAGCTTGGGGGACAGGTTAATCCTAGCCAAAAACATTCAGTACTTC. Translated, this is CASSLGDRLILAKNIQYF.